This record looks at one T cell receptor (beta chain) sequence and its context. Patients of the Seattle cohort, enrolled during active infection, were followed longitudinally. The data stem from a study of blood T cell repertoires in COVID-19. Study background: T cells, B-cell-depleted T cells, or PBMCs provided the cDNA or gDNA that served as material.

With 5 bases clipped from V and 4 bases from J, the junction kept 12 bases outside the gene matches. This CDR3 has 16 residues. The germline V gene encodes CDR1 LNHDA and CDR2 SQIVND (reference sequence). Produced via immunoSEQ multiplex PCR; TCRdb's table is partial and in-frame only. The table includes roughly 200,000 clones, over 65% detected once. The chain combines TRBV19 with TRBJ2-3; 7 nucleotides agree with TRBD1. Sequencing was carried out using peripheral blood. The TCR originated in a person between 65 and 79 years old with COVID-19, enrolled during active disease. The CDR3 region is CASSGVTGSGPDTQYF. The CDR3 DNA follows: TGTGCCAGTAGTGGGGTGACAGGGTCAGGGCCAGATACGCAGTATTTT.